This TCR beta chain was identified in a study of shared clonotypes between healthy human individuals. Details on this clone: With a far larger clone one base away, a read error is the likely cause. In the same sample, other DNA sequences code for this CDR3.

The V and J ends lost 4 bases and 2 bases, in that order; junction bases with no gene match: 4. The CDR3 is made up of 14 amino acids. Germline V lookup: CDR1 SQVTM, CDR2 ANQGSEA. Original analysis: With immunoSEQ giving junction-only sequences and no quality scores, filtering differed. Profiling relied on immunoSEQ multiplex PCR, and the TCRdb table lists in-frame clones only, not all of them. V, J and clone size were drawn from that table, and D and trimming were deduced from the DNA. The table lists 470,000 or so clones, 65% to 85% of them singletons. The chain links TRBV29-1 to TRBJ1-2; TRBD1 aligns across 10 bases. Sequencing was done on a sample of PBMCs. The receptor was isolated from a woman aged 40-49 years in good health. Some clones in this sample may be carry-over from other donors' samples. CDR3 sequence reads: CSVGRQGANYGYTF. Here the CDR3 DNA reads TGCAGCGTTGGCAGACAGGGGGCGAACTATGGCTACACCTTC.